Below, 19 T cell receptor beta chains from the same sample are listed, as sequenced in a study of T cell responses to AZD1222 COVID-19 vaccine. Sequenced by immunoSEQ multiplex PCR; TCRdb stores in-frame clones only, minus some. This table holds 90,000 to 120,000 clones, around nine tenths found once. Specimen: peripheral blood, collected on day 0 of AZD1222 vaccination. These receptors all come from an adult in good health.

The chain employs TRBV6-5 and TRBJ2-1; D is unclear. V dropped 5 bases and J dropped 4 bases, with 6 bases sitting between them. Germline-derived CDR1 and CDR2 are MNHEY and SVGAGI. The CDR3 loop spans 12 amino acids. The CDR3 sequence is CASSIGYNEQFF. CDR3 coding DNA: TGTGCCAGCAGTATCGGGTACAATGAGCAGTTCTTC.

The genes are TRBV9 and TRBJ1-3; D not resolved. Germline V gene sequence: CDR1 SGDLS, CDR2 YYNGEE. The CDR3 runs to 15 residues. The V end lost 1 base, the J end lost 0 bases, and 8 bases lay between the germline ends. The CDR3 DNA sequence: TGTGCCAGCAGCGTATATCCCTTCTCTGGAAACACCATATATTTT. This encodes CASSVYPFSGNTIYF. Based on the CDR3 plus reference TRBV9 and TRBJ1-3, the full variable domain is DSGVTQTPKHLITATGQRVTLRCSPRSGDLSVYWYQQSLDQGLQFLIQYYNGEERAKGNILERFSAQQFPDLHSELNLSSLELGDSALYFCASSVYPFSGNTIYFGEGSWLTVV.

The V gene is TRBV10-3, the J gene TRBJ1-2; D gene uncertain. The CDR3 has 18 residues. The V end was cut by 0 bases, the J end by 4 bases, with 21 bases between. In germline, CDR1 is ENHRY, CDR2 SYGVKD. The DNA of the CDR3 is TGTGCCATCAGTGAGTCTCCAGGACGAGGGCTCGAACCCTATGGCTACACCTTC. Translation gives CAISESPGRGLEPYGYTF.

The chain couples TRBV11-2 to TRBJ2-3; 9 bases map to TRBD1. V lost 5 bases, J lost 6 bases, and 21 bases stayed unmatched. The CDR3 consists of 19 residues. Germline V gene sequence: CDR1 SGHAT, CDR2 FQNNGV. CDR3 DNA sequence: TGTGCCAGCAGCGGGCGGACAAAGTCGGGACAGGGAGGTAGGGATACGCAGTATTTT. As protein: CASSGRTKSGQGGRDTQYF.

CDR3 protein: CASSIPAIGGRTEAFF. CDR3 coding DNA: TGTGCCAGTAGTATCCCGGCGATCGGGGGTCGCACTGAAGCTTTCTTT. The V gene is TRBV19, the J gene TRBJ1-1, with D tentatively TRBD1 (5 bases). This CDR3 contains 16 residues. V lost 3 bases, J lost 4 bases, and 18 bases lay in between. Germline CDR1 LNHDA, CDR2 SQIVND (reference sequence).

The V call is TRBV28, the J call TRBJ1-1; D remains ambiguous. The CDR3 is made up of 14 amino acids. CDR1 and CDR2 from the germline V gene are MDHEN and SYDVKM. The V and J ends lost 1 base and 3 bases respectively, with 9 bases between them. This chain's CDR3 is CASSLSPPYTEAFF. The CDR3 DNA sequence: TGTGCCAGCAGTTTATCCCCCCCCTACACTGAAGCTTTCTTT. Together with reference TRBV28 and TRBJ1-1, the CDR3 gives the full variable domain: DVKVTQSSRYLVKRTGEKVFLECVQDMDHENMFWYRQDPGLGLRLIYFSYDVKMKEKGDIPEGYSVSREKKERFSLILESASTNQTSMYLCASSLSPPYTEAFFGQGTRLTVV.

This clone was recorded once. V gene TRBV7-9 combines with J gene TRBJ1-3; 9 bases agree with TRBD1. This CDR3 is built from 14 residues. Germline V gene sequence: CDR1 SEHNR, CDR2 FQNEAQ (reference sequence). V dropped 9 bases and J dropped 2; count of bases not matched to a gene: 5. The CDR3 DNA sequence: TGTGCCAGTCTACAGGGGGCAGCTGGAAACACCATATATTTT. This encodes CASLQGAAGNTIYF.

This CDR3 is CASSWGPSTDTQYF. CDR3 nucleotide sequence: TGTGCCAGCAGCTGGGGCCCATCCACAGATACGCAGTATTTT. The chain is built from TRBV7-2 and TRBJ2-3, with a tentative D call TRBD1 (5 bases). The germline V and J ends were trimmed by 4 bases and 2 bases, with 10 bases remaining between them. In germline, CDR1 is SGHTA, CDR2 FQGNSA. This CDR3 region has 14 residues.

CDR3 sequence (DNA): TGCGCCAGCAGCTTGGGTCCGACAAGGCAAGAGACCCAGTACTTC. Residues: CASSLGPTRQETQYF. The rearrangement uses TRBV5-1 and TRBJ2-5; D call uncertain. Trimming stripped 0 bases from V and 2 bases from J, with 11 bases between. CDR1 is SGHRS and CDR2 is YFSETQ in the germline V gene. This CDR3 is built from 15 residues. The variable domain in full, completed from reference TRBV5-1 and TRBJ2-5, reads KAGVTQTPRYLIKTRGQQVTLSCSPISGHRSVSWYQQTPGQGLQFLFEYFSETQRNKGNFPGRFSGRQFSNSRSEMNVSTLELGDSALYLCASSLGPTRQETQYFGPGTRLLVL.

The count of this clone is one. The chain employs TRBV19 and TRBJ2-7, with a weak D call TRBD1 (5 bases). V lost 3 bases and J 0 bases, leaving 12 bases between the germline ends. The CDR3 length is 15 residues. Germline CDR1 LNHDA, CDR2 SQIVND (reference sequence). DNA of the CDR3: TGTGCCAGTAGTATTGGGTCAGGGCCCTCCTACGAGCAGTACTTC. Its translation is CASSIGSGPSYEQYF. The entire variable domain, with the rest obtained from reference TRBV19 and TRBJ2-7, is as follows: DGGITQSPKYLFRKEGQNVTLSCEQNLNHDAMYWYRQDPGQGLRLIYYSQIVNDFQKGDIAEGYSVSREKKESFPLTVTSAQKNPTAFYLCASSIGSGPSYEQYFGPGTRLTVT.

In nucleotides, the CDR3 is TGTGCCACCAGCAGAGATCAGGGGAGCTATGGCTACACCTTC. Protein sequence: CATSRDQGSYGYTF. The V and J genes are TRBV15 and TRBJ1-2, with D possibly TRBD1 on 6 matching bases. Trimming took 0 bases from V and 4 from J, leaving 9 bases between them. CDR1 and CDR2 from the germline V gene are LNHNV and YYDKDF (reference sequence). This CDR3 has 14 residues.

A single count supports this clone. The chain carries TRBV19 and TRBJ1-6; tentatively, D is TRBD1 (5 bases). The germline CDR1 and CDR2 sequences are LNHDA and SQIVND (reference sequence). The CDR3 contains 16 residues. V lost 5 bases, J lost 4 bases, and 15 bases lay in between. CDR3 loop: CASSLRGDGYNSPLHF. CDR3 in DNA: TGTGCCAGTAGTCTGAGGGGAGATGGGTATAATTCACCCCTCCACTTT.

J is TRBJ2-7 and V is TRBV4-1; D may match TRBD1 or TRBD2 (6 bases each). The V gene lost 3 bases and the J gene lost 3 bases, with 21 bases spanning the gap. Germline V gene lookup returns CDR1 MGHRA and CDR2 YSYEKL. CDR3 length: 17 residues. CDR3 sequence reads: CASSQGRLGGTLYEQYF. CDR3 coding DNA: TGCGCCAGCAGCCAGGGGCGACTAGGGGGGACCCTCTACGAGCAGTACTTC.

The chain links TRBV7-2 to TRBJ1-2, with D tentatively TRBD1 (5 bases). V was cut by 1 base and J by 8 bases, with 14 bases left in between. The CDR3 is 14 residues long. Germline V lookup: CDR1 SGHTA, CDR2 FQGNSA. The CDR3: CASSLVRQEGGYTF. The DNA of the CDR3 is TGTGCCAGCAGCTTAGTCCGGCAGGAGGGGGGCTACACCTTC. The full variable domain, with the rest looked up from reference TRBV7-2 and TRBJ1-2, is GAGVSQSPSNKVTEKGKDVELRCDPISGHTALYWYRQSLGQGLEFLIYFQGNSAPDKSGLPSDRFSAERTGGSVSTLTIQRTQQEDSAVYLCASSLVRQEGGYTFGSGTRLTVV.

V and J are TRBV19 and TRBJ1-5, with TRBD1 as a possible D gene (6 bases). Trimming left V 1 base short and J 5 bases short, with 9 bases between. The CDR3 is 14 amino acids. CDR1 is LNHDA, CDR2 SQIVND, per germline (reference sequence). CDR3 nucleotide sequence: TGTGCCAGTAGTATAGTCAGGGGAGATCAGCCCCAGCATTTT. Protein product: CASSIVRGDQPQHF.

The rearrangement links TRBV19 to TRBJ1-2; no clear D gene. Germline values: CDR1 LNHDA, CDR2 SQIVND (reference sequence). The V end lost 3 bases, the J end lost 4 bases, and 12 bases lay between the germline ends. This CDR3 comprises 14 residues. CDR3 nucleotides: TGTGCCAGTAGTATCGGGGTAGTCACCTATGGCTACACCTTC. It yields the protein CASSIGVVTYGYTF.

The rearrangement uses TRBV6-5 and TRBJ2-7; possibly TRBD1 or TRBD2 for D (5 bases each). Trimming stripped 10 bases from V and 4 bases from J, with 20 bases between. This CDR3 region has 14 residues. CDR1 is MNHEY, CDR2 SVGAGI, per germline. The CDR3 nucleotides read TGTGCCACCCGTAATGGGGGACGGGATTACGAGCAGTACTTC. The encoded protein is CATRNGGRDYEQYF.

The V and J genes are TRBV11-3 and TRBJ2-3; 9 nucleotides align to TRBD2. V was clipped by 6 bases and J by 10 bases; unmatched bases: 8. The CDR3 sequence is 13 residues long. CDR1 SGHNT and CDR2 YENEEA come from the germline V gene. CDR3 DNA sequence: TGTGCCAGCAGTAGCGGGGGACAAGCTGCGCAGTATTTT. Encoded protein: CASSSGGQAAQYF.

This chain joins TRBV9 and TRBJ2-2; TRBD2 aligns across 8 bases. This CDR3 is 18 amino acids long. Trimming took 0 bases from V and 4 from J; bases not matched to a gene: 11. Looked up from germline, CDR1 is SGDLS and CDR2 is YYNGEE. The CDR3 region is CASSVGPPGGQVTGELFF. The CDR3 coding sequence is TGTGCCAGCAGCGTAGGCCCCCCGGGGGGGCAGGTCACCGGGGAGCTGTTTTTT.